Listed below are T cell receptor beta chains from one sample, sequenced in a study of a mutant IDH1 vaccine in newly diagnosed glioma. Sequencing used immunoSEQ multiplex PCR; TCRdb keeps in-frame clones, though not all of them. The sample consists of 12,000 to 15,000 clones, approximately 90% of them appearing once. This sample comprised PBMCs, obtained from a glioma patient treated with radiotherapy, temozolomide or both. The receptors originated from a middle-aged woman with glioma. Some clones in this sample may be carry-over from other donors' samples. Both conserved end residues are part of each CDR3. The D gene is left open where the match is weak. Clone sizes are given selectively: once, few, many, or a class where the clone is expanded.

D	V	size	J	CDR3	DNA
NA	TRBV28	NA	TRBJ2-3	CASSLGGAVYTQYF	TGTGCCAGCAGTTTAGGGGGGGCAGTTTATACGCAGTATTTT
TRBD2	TRBV5-4	once	TRBJ2-5	CASSSLAGGQETQYF	TGTGCCAGCAGCTCACTAGCGGGAGGGCAAGAGACCCAGTACTTC
NA	TRBV28	NA	TRBJ1-2	CASSLGPGRPYGYTF	TGTGCCAGCAGTTTAGGCCCGGGGCGGCCCTATGGCTACACCTTC
NA	TRBV5-6	NA	TRBJ1-2	CASSLGIAPNYGYTF	TGTGCCAGCAGCTTGGGGATCGCCCCTAACTATGGCTACACCTTC
TRBD1	TRBV2	NA	TRBJ1-3	CASRTTGGISSGNTIYF	TGTGCCAGCAGAACGACAGGGGGCATAAGCTCTGGAAACACCATATATTTT
NA	TRBV5-1	NA	TRBJ1-3	CASSTGGGGNTIYF	TGCGCCAGCAGCACGGGCGGGGGAGGAAACACCATATATTTT
NA	TRBV28	NA	TRBJ2-7	CASSWSLTGEQYF	TGTGCCAGCAGTTGGTCTTTGACTGGAGAGCAGTACTTC
NA	TRBV11-1	once	TRBJ2-3	CASSYPRGASTDTQYF	TGTGCCAGCAGCTACCCTAGGGGGGCCAGCACAGATACGCAGTATTTT
NA	TRBV6-1	NA	TRBJ1-1	CASSDWGRANTEAFF	TGTGCCAGCAGTGACTGGGGCCGAGCAAACACTGAAGCTTTCTTT
NA	TRBV6-5	NA	TRBJ1-5	CASRAGSSNQPQHF	TGTGCCAGCCGCGCGGGGAGTAGCAATCAGCCCCAGCATTTT
NA	TRBV5-4	NA	TRBJ1-1	CASSSGASEAFF	TGTGCCAGCAGCTCAGGGGCGTCTGAAGCTTTCTTT
TRBD2	TRBV4-2	NA	TRBJ2-2	CASSQDVSGRSNTGELFF	TGTGCCAGCAGCCAAGATGTTAGCGGGAGATCGAACACCGGGGAGCTGTTTTTT
TRBD1	TRBV19	NA	TRBJ2-7	CASSAGTATYEQYF	TGTGCCAGTAGTGCTGGGACAGCAACCTACGAGCAGTACTTC
NA	TRBV11-2	NA	TRBJ2-7	CASSLRDLGDEQYF	TGTGCCAGCAGCTTAAGGGACTTAGGGGACGAGCAGTACTTC